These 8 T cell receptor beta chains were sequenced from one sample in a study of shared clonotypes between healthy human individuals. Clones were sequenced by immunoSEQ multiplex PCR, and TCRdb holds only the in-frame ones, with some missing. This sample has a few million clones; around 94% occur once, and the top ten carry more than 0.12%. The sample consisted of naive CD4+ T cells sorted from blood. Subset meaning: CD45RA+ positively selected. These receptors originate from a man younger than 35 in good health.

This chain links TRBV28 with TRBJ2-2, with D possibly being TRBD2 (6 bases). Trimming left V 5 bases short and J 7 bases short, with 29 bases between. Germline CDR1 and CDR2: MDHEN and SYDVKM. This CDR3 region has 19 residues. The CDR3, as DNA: TGTGCCAGCAGTCCCTACGGGCGGGGAACAGGAGGAGGAGGCGGGGAGCTGTTTTTT. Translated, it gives CASSPYGRGTGGGGGELFF.

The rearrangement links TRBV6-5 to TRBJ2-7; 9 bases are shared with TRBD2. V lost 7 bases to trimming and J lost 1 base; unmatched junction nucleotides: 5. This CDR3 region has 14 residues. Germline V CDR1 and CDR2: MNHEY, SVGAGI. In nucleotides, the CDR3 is TGTGCCAGCACGAAAGGACTAGCGTCCTACGAGCAGTACTTC. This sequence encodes CASTKGLASYEQYF.

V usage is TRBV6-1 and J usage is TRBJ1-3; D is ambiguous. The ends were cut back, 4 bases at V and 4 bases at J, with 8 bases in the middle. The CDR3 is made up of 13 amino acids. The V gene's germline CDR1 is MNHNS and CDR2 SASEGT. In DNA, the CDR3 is TGTGCCAGCAGTGTTCCCGGGGGAAACACCATATATTTT. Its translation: CASSVPGGNTIYF.

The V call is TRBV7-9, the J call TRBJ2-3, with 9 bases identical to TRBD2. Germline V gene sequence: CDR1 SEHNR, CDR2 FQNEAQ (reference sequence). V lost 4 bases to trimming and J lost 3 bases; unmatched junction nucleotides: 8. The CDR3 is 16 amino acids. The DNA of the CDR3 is TGTGCCAGCAGCTCCGCTTTAGCGGGGGATACAGATACGCAGTATTTT. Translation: CASSSALAGDTDTQYF. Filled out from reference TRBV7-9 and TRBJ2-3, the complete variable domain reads DTGVSQNPRHKITKRGQNVTFRCDPISEHNRLYWYRQTLGQGPEFLTYFQNEAQLEKSRLLSDRFSAERPKGSFSTLEIQRTEQGDSAMYLCASSSALAGDTDTQYFGPGTRLTVL.

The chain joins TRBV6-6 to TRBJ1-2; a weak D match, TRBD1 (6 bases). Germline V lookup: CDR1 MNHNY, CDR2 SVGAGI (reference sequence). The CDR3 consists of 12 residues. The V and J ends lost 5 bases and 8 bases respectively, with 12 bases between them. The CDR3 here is CASSPQGLGYTF. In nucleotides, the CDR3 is TGTGCCAGCAGTCCACAGGGTTTGGGCTACACCTTC.

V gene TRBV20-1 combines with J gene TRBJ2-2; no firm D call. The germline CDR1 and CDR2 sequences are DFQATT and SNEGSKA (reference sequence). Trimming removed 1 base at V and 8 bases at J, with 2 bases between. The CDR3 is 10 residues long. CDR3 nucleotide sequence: TGCAGTGCTAGAGGAGGGGAGCTGTTTTTT. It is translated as CSARGGELFF.

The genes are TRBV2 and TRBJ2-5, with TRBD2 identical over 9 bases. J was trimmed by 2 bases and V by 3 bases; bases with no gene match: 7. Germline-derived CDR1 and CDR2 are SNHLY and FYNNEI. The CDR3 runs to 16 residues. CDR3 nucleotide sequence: TGTGCCAGCAGTGACGTCTCGCTAGCGGGACAAGAGACCCAGTACTTC. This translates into CASSDVSLAGQETQYF.

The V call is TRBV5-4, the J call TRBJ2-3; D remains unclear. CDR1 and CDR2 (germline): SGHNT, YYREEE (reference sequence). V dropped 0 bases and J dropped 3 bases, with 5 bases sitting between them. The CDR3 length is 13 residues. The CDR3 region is CASSLVLTDTQYF. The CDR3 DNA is TGTGCCAGCAGCTTGGTTTTGACAGATACGCAGTATTTT.